A single T cell receptor beta chain is shown here with its context. Its recognized antigen is unknown. Per-base quality was not reported, and no clone a single base away is much larger than it. The sample is drawn from a study of blood T cell repertoires in COVID-19 (dated by TCRdb to between 2020 and 2021). Broadly, across the study: The collaborator samples originated in the United States, Italy and Spain and spanned the acute and convalescent phases of COVID-19. The prospective study material was composed of cDNA or gDNA derived from T cells, B-cell-depleted T cells, or PBMCs. Deeply sampled blood TCRbeta repertoires from subjects exposed to, actively infected with, or recovered from COVID-19 were included in the dataset. A freely available public database, intended as a resource for researchers studying the immune response to SARS-CoV-2, is where the repertoires were released. Samples were obtained from the ongoing ImmuneRACE study (first 160 participants) and from 1,254 subjects provided by 6 global collaborators. Nearly every sample came with metadata listing a de-identified subject ID, COVID-19 status, age in years and sex. HLA class I and class II types, where available, came from metadata supplied by the sample provider rather than from assay-based typing.

TCRbeta CDR3 regions were amplified from genomic DNA by means of the immunoSEQ Assay, a bias-controlled multiplex PCR. In the original analysis: Within the assay, amplification of reference gene primers was used to estimate how many nucleated cells each sample contained. To quantify the absolute abundance of each unique TCRbeta CDR3 rearrangement, sequence reads were collapsed and filtered. Productive Simpson clonality was computed per sample as the square root of Simpson's diversity index over productive rearrangements. The clones in this table, taken by TCRdb from immuneACCESS, are in-frame only. Not every clone is retained; where verified, under half of the shortfall comes from an unresolved V gene, and the cause of the rest is unknown. Clone size and V and J calls were adopted from that table, with D and trimming inferred from the DNA. Present in this sample are under 45,000 clones, approximately 86% of which were seen just once. Roughly 5.1% of the sample belongs to the ten largest clones.

The collaborating institutions used their own protocols to collect whole blood in K2EDTA tubes. For TCRbeta analysis, collaborators shipped samples in one of three forms: frozen whole blood, isolated PBMCs, or DNA extracted from either of those sample types. Overall study outcomes, separate from this receptor: How much clinical and demographic metadata was included differed by source and by participant, and the metadata was provided uncurated.

This TCR was sampled from a middle-aged man with active COVID-19. Sequencing was carried out using peripheral blood.

The CDR3 loop reads CASSPHSSGDEQFF. In nucleotide form, the sequence is TGTGCCAGCAGCCCTCACTCCTCCGGAGATGAGCAGTTCTTC. The rearranged segments are TRBV7-2 and TRBJ2-1; the D gene is unclear. The CDR3 spans 14 residues, from the cysteine through the phenylalanine. The read is trimmed to its CDR3 DNA, 42 bases read in frame from base 1. The germline V gene specifies SGHTA as CDR1 and FQGNSA as CDR2. V is clipped by 5 bases and J by 8 bases, and the sequence between their germline boundaries is 16 bases long.